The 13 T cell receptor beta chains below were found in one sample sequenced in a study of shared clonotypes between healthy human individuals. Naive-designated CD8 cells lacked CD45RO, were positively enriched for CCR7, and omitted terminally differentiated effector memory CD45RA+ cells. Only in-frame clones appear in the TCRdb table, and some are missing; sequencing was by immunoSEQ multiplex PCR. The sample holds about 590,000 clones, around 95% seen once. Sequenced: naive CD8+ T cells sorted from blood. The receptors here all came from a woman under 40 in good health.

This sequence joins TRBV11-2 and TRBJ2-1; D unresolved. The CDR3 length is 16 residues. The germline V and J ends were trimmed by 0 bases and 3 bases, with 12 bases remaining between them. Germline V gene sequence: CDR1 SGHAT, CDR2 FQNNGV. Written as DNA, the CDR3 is TGTGCCAGCAGCTTAGATGCTAGATCATACTACAATGAGCAGTTCTTC. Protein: CASSLDARSYYNEQFF.

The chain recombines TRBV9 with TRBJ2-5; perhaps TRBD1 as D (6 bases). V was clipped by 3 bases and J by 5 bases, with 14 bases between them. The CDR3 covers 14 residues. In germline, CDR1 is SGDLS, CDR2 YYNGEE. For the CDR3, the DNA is TGTGCCAGCAGCGCTTACAGGGTTGGGGAGACCCAGTACTTC. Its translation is CASSAYRVGETQYF.

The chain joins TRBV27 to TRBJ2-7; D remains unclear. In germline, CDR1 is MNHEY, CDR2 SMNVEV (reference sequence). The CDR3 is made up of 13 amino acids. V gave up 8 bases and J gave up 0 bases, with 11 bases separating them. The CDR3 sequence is CASSVVGSYEQYF. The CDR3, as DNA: TGTGCCAGCTCCGTCGTGGGCTCCTACGAGCAGTACTTC.

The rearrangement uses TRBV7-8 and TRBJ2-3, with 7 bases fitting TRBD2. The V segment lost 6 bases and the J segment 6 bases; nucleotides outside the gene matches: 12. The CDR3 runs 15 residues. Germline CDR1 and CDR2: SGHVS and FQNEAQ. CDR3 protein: CASRQTGTTLDTQYF. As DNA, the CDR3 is TGTGCCAGCAGGCAAACCGGGACTACCCTGGATACGCAGTATTTT.

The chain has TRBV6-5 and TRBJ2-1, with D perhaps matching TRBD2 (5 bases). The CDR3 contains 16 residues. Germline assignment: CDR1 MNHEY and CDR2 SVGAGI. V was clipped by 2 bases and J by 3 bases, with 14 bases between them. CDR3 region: CASSYSFSGHYNEQFF. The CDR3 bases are TGTGCCAGCAGTTACAGTTTCAGCGGCCACTACAATGAGCAGTTCTTC.

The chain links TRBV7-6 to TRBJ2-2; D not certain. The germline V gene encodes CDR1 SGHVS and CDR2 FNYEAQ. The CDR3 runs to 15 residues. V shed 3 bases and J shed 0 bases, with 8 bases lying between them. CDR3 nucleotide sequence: TGTGCCAGCAGCTTTTCCAGAACGAACACCGGGGAGCTGTTTTTT. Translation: CASSFSRTNTGELFF.

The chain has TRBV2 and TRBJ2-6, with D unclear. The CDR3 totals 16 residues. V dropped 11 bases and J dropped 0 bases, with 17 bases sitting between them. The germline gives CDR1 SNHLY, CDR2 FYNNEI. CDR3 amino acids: CAPSSPTPSGANVLTF. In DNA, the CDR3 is TGTGCCCCGTCTAGTCCCACGCCCTCTGGGGCCAACGTCCTGACTTTC.

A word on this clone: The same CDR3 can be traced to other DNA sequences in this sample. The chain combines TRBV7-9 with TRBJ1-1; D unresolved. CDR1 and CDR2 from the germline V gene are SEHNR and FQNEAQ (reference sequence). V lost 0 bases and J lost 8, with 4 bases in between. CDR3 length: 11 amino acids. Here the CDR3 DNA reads TGTGCCAGCAGCTTAGCAGGAGAAGCTTTCTTT. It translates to CASSLAGEAFF.

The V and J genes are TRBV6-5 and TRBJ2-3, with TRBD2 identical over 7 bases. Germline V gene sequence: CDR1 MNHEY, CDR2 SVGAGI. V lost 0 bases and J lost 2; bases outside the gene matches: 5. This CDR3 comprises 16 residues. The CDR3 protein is CASSYSQRDSTDTQYF. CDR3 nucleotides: TGTGCCAGCAGTTACTCGCAGCGGGACTCCACAGATACGCAGTATTTT.

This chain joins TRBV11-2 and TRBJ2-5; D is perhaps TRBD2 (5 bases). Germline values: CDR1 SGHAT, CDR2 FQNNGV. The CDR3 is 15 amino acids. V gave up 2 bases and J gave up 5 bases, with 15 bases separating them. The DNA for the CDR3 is TGTGCCAGCAGCTTACGTTGGGAGATGGAGGAGACCCAGTACTTC. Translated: CASSLRWEMEETQYF.

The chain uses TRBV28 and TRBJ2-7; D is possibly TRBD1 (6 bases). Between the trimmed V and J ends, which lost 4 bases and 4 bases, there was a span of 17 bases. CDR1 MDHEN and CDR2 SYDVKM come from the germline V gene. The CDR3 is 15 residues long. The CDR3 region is CASSSDYSQGYEQYF. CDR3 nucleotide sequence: TGTGCCAGCAGTTCCGACTATTCCCAGGGGTACGAGCAGTACTTC.

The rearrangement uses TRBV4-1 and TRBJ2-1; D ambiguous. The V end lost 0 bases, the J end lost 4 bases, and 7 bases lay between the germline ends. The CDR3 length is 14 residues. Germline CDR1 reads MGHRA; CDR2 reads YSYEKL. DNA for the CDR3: TGCGCCAGCAGCCAAGAGCAGGTTTACAATGAGCAGTTCTTC. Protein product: CASSQEQVYNEQFF.

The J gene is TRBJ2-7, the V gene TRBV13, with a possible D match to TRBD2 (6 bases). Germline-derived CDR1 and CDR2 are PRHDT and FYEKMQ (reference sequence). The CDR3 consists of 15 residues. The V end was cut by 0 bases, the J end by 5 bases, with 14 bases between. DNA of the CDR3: TGTGCCAGCAGCTTAGGCCCGGGGGTCGAGGACGAGCAGTACTTC. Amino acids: CASSLGPGVEDEQYF.